The 22 T cell receptor beta chains in this list originate from one sample, sequenced in a study of shared clonotypes between healthy human individuals. The table came from immunoSEQ multiplex PCR; TCRdb's copy has only in-frame clones and leaves some out. The sample consists of hundreds of thousands of clones, around 96% of them appearing once. The specimen was memory CD8+ T cells sorted from blood. Subset in this sample: CD45RO+ cells pooled with CCR7-negative TemRA cells. Receptor source: a man younger than 45 in good health.

The V call is TRBV28, the J call TRBJ2-7, with 9 bases aligning to TRBD1. This CDR3 has 15 residues. V lost 6 bases and J lost 7; bases outside the gene matches: 13. CDR1 and CDR2 (germline): MDHEN, SYDVKM. This CDR3 reads CASSPDYRGPREQYF. CDR3 in DNA: TGTGCCAGCAGCCCAGACTACAGGGGGCCCCGGGAGCAGTACTTC.

This clone was detected only once. This sequence joins TRBV7-9 and TRBJ2-1; D gene ambiguous. The germline V and J ends were trimmed by 1 base and 6 bases, with 4 bases remaining between them. The CDR3 consists of 12 residues. Germline CDR1 SEHNR, CDR2 FQNEAQ (reference sequence). The CDR3 DNA follows: TGTGCCAGCAGCTTAGGAACCAATGAGCAGTTCTTC. Translated, it gives CASSLGTNEQFF.

The rearrangement joins TRBV4-1 to TRBJ1-5; D ambiguous. V lost 5 bases to trimming and J lost 7 bases, with 15 bases between them. The germline V gene encodes CDR1 MGHRA and CDR2 YSYEKL. There are 14 residues in the CDR3. The CDR3: CASSDPGRNQPQHF. CDR3 sequence (DNA): TGCGCCAGCAGCGACCCCGGGAGGAACCAGCCCCAGCATTTT.

The chain recombines TRBV9 with TRBJ2-7; TRBD2 aligns across 7 bases. V shed 0 bases, J shed 1 base, and the junction held 7 bases outside the gene matches. CDR1 and CDR2 from the germline V gene are SGDLS and YYNGEE. CDR3 length: 16 residues. The CDR3 is CASSVDPGGFSYEQYF. CDR3 nucleotide sequence: TGTGCCAGCAGCGTAGACCCGGGAGGCTTTTCCTACGAGCAGTACTTC.

The rearrangement links TRBV14 to TRBJ2-7, with 8 bases lining up with TRBD1. This CDR3 contains 11 residues. Germline V gene lookup returns CDR1 SGHDN and CDR2 FVKESK. V trimming: 6 bases; J trimming: 9 bases; junction bases outside the gene matches: 4. CDR3 region: CASSRDRRQYF. The CDR3 DNA reads as TGTGCCAGCAGTCGGGACAGGCGGCAGTACTTC. Variable domain in full (rest from reference TRBV14 and TRBJ2-7): EAGVTQFPSHSVIEKGQTVTLRCDPISGHDNLYWYRRVMGKEIKFLLHFVKESKQDESGMPNNRFLAERTGGTYSTLKVQPAELEDSGVYFCASSRDRRQYFGPGTRLTVT.

This clone appeared once. CDR3 in amino acids: CASSLDRHQETQYF. The DNA of the CDR3 is TGTGCCAGCAGTCTGGACCGGCACCAAGAGACCCAGTACTTC. The V and J genes are TRBV28 and TRBJ2-5; D is unclear. The germline V and J ends were trimmed by 5 bases and 0 bases, with 10 bases remaining between them. From germline, CDR1 is MDHEN and CDR2 SYDVKM. This CDR3 spans 14 amino acids. The full variable domain, with the rest looked up from reference TRBV28 and TRBJ2-5, is DVKVTQSSRYLVKRTGEKVFLECVQDMDHENMFWYRQDPGLGLRLIYFSYDVKMKEKGDIPEGYSVSREKKERFSLILESASTNQTSMYLCASSLDRHQETQYFGPGTRLLVL.

The chain links TRBV6-5 to TRBJ2-7; TRBD2 matches 13 bases. Trimming took 2 bases from V and 6 from J; bases not matched to a gene: 4. CDR3 length equals 15 residues. Germline V gene lookup returns CDR1 MNHEY and CDR2 SVGAGI. CDR3 loop: CASSYRGLAGSEQYF. In nucleotides, the CDR3 is TGTGCCAGCAGTTACCGGGGACTAGCGGGAAGCGAGCAGTACTTC.

The chain carries TRBV5-8 and TRBJ2-4; 8 nucleotides match TRBD2. V was pared by 4 bases and J by 9 bases, with 9 bases of the junction left unmatched. Germline-derived CDR1 and CDR2 are SGHTS and YDEGEE. This CDR3 has 14 amino acids. The CDR3 region is CASSPGTSSGIQYF. Written as DNA, the CDR3 is TGTGCCAGCAGCCCCGGGACTAGTTCGGGCATTCAGTACTTC.

This chain uses TRBV28 with TRBJ2-3; 7 nucleotides match TRBD2. Germline lookup yields CDR1 MDHEN and CDR2 SYDVKM. This CDR3 spans 16 amino acids. The V and J ends lost 3 bases and 0 bases, in that order; junction bases with no gene match: 6. This CDR3 reads CASSFGLGTSTDTQYF. In nucleotides, the CDR3 is TGTGCCAGCAGTTTTGGACTAGGGACTAGCACAGATACGCAGTATTTT. Variable domain in full (rest from reference TRBV28 and TRBJ2-3): DVKVTQSSRYLVKRTGEKVFLECVQDMDHENMFWYRQDPGLGLRLIYFSYDVKMKEKGDIPEGYSVSREKKERFSLILESASTNQTSMYLCASSFGLGTSTDTQYFGPGTRLTVL.

J is TRBJ1-5 and V is TRBV19, with a tentative D call TRBD1 (6 bases). This CDR3 region has 15 residues. V was pared by 8 bases and J by 0 bases, with 14 bases between. Germline V gives CDR1 LNHDA, CDR2 SQIVND (reference sequence). The DNA for the CDR3 is TGTGCCAGTCAATGGACAGCTGTTAGCAATCAGCCCCAGCATTTT. Protein product: CASQWTAVSNQPQHF.

This chain joins TRBV2 and TRBJ1-1; 8 bases match TRBD1. The V segment lost 7 bases and the J segment 4 bases; nucleotides outside the gene matches: 8. This CDR3 comprises 14 residues. CDR1 is SNHLY, CDR2 FYNNEI, per germline. Here the CDR3 reads CASTLYTGGTEAFF. The CDR3 coding sequence is TGTGCCAGCACCCTCTACACAGGGGGCACTGAAGCTTTCTTT.

V is TRBV30 and J is TRBJ1-5; D unclear. The CDR3 is 15 amino acids. The germline V and J ends were trimmed by 2 bases and 2 bases, with 13 bases remaining between them. Germline V gene sequence: CDR1 GTSNPN, CDR2 SVGIG (reference sequence). The CDR3 bases are TGTGCCTGGAGTCGGGAGTTTGGGGGCAATCAGCCCCAGCATTTT. It encodes CAWSREFGGNQPQHF.

This clone was counted once. CDR3 sequence: CASSLSLWAINNEQFF. The CDR3 DNA sequence: TGTGCCAGCAGCTTAAGCTTATGGGCTATCAACAATGAGCAGTTCTTC. V gene TRBV7-2 combines with J gene TRBJ2-1, with unresolved D. This CDR3 is 16 amino acids long. V was shortened by 2 bases and J by 5 bases, with 16 bases between the two germline ends. Germline-derived CDR1 and CDR2 are SGHTA and FQGNSA.

The chain is built from TRBV19 and TRBJ2-1; TRBD2 might be the D (5 bases). The germline gives CDR1 LNHDA, CDR2 SQIVND (reference sequence). The V end lost 2 bases, the J end lost 5 bases, and 10 bases lay between the germline ends. The CDR3 consists of 14 residues. The DNA for the CDR3 is TGTGCCAGTAGTATACTAGCTAAAAACAATGAGCAGTTCTTC. Its translation is CASSILAKNNEQFF.

The CDR3: CATNERTSGPGELFF. The CDR3 bases are TGTGCCACCAATGAAAGGACTAGCGGGCCCGGGGAGCTGTTTTTT. The rearrangement uses TRBV6-1 and TRBJ2-2; TRBD2 matches at 11 bases. Per the germline V gene, CDR1 is MNHNS and CDR2 is SASEGT. The trim removed 10 bases at V and 6 bases at J, leaving 10 bases unmatched. The CDR3 loop spans 15 amino acids.

This sequence joins TRBV6-4 and TRBJ2-1; 12 bases map to TRBD2. Germline assignment: CDR1 MRHNA and CDR2 SNTAGT. With 8 bases clipped from V and 7 bases from J, the junction kept 9 bases outside the gene matches. The CDR3 spans 15 residues. The CDR3 sequence is CASGTTSGRRNEQFF. The CDR3 nucleotides read TGTGCCAGCGGGACTACTAGCGGGAGGCGGAATGAGCAGTTCTTC.

This CDR3 reads CASSLYQGATTNEKLFF. The CDR3 DNA is TGTGCCAGCAGTTTATATCAGGGGGCGACAACTAATGAAAAACTGTTTTTT. This chain joins TRBV28 and TRBJ1-4, with TRBD1 identical over 8 bases. The V and J ends lost 1 base and 0 bases, in that order; junction bases with no gene match: 4. Germline V CDR1 and CDR2: MDHEN, SYDVKM. The CDR3 is 17 amino acids. Supplemented by reference TRBV28 and TRBJ1-4, the full variable domain reads DVKVTQSSRYLVKRTGEKVFLECVQDMDHENMFWYRQDPGLGLRLIYFSYDVKMKEKGDIPEGYSVSREKKERFSLILESASTNQTSMYLCASSLYQGATTNEKLFFGSGTQLSVL.

The CDR3 loop reads CASSSLREALRNEQFF. The CDR3 region has the DNA TGTGCCAGCAGCTCGCTGCGGGAGGCCCTTCGCAATGAGCAGTTCTTC. This rearrangement joins TRBV11-2 to TRBJ2-1; 8 positions agree with TRBD2. The CDR3 covers 16 residues. CDR1 and CDR2 (germline): SGHAT, FQNNGV. Germline trimming cut 4 bases from V and 6 bases from J; bases unmatched to any gene: 11. Using reference TRBV11-2 and TRBJ2-1 for the parts outside the CDR3, the full variable domain is EAGVAQSPRYKIIEKRQSVAFWCNPISGHATLYWYQQILGQGPKLLIQFQNNGVVDDSQLPKDRFSAERLKGVDSTLKIQPAKLEDSAVYLCASSSLREALRNEQFFGPGTRLTVL.

A note on this clone: The sample has other DNA sequences that encode this CDR3 too. The rearrangement joins TRBV9 to TRBJ2-1; no clear D. Trimming pared 2 bases from V and 5 bases from J, leaving 5 bases between. This CDR3 comprises 12 residues. Germline V gene data show CDR1 as SGDLS and CDR2 as YYNGEE. CDR3 sequence reads: CASSVGNNEQFF. Written as DNA, the CDR3 is TGTGCCAGCAGCGTTGGGAACAATGAGCAGTTCTTC.

CDR3 in DNA: TGCGCCAGCAGCCAAGGGACGGGCCCTGGAAACACCATATATTTT. Amino acids: CASSQGTGPGNTIYF. The rearrangement uses TRBV5-1 and TRBJ1-3; D possibly corresponds to TRBD1 (5 bases). The V end lost 4 bases, the J end lost 2 bases, and 13 bases lay between the germline ends. Per the germline V gene, CDR1 is SGHRS and CDR2 is YFSETQ. The length of the CDR3 is 15 residues.

V usage is TRBV7-2 and J usage is TRBJ2-7; 9 nucleotides match TRBD1. The CDR3 contains 14 residues. V lost 6 bases and J lost 1; bases outside the gene matches: 4. Germline V lookup: CDR1 SGHTA, CDR2 FQGNSA. The CDR3 bases are TGTGCCAGCAGGGTGACAGGGGGATCCTACGAGCAGTACTTC. Its translation is CASRVTGGSYEQYF.

CDR3 bases: TGTGCCAGCAGCTCACAGCTTGGGAGACGGACATTTACCTACGAGCAGTACTTC. This translates into CASSSQLGRRTFTYEQYF. The genes are TRBV28 and TRBJ2-7; TRBD1 or TRBD2 may be the D gene (5 bases each). V lost 6 bases and J lost 2, with 26 bases in between. CDR1 is MDHEN and CDR2 is SYDVKM in the germline V gene. CDR3 length: 18 amino acids.